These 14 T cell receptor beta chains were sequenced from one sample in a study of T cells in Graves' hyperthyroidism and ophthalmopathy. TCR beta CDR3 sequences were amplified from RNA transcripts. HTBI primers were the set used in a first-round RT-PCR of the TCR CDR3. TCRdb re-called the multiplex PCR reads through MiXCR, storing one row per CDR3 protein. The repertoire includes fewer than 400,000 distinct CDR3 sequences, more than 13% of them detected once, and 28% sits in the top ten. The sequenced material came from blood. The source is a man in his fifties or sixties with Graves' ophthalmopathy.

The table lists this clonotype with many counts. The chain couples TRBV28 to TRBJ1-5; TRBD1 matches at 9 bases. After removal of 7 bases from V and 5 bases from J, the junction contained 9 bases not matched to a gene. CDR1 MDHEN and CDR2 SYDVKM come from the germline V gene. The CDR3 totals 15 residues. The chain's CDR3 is CASTLTGGSHQPQHF. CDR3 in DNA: TGTGCCAGCACTCTAACAGGGGGCTCCCATCAGCCCCAGCATTTT.

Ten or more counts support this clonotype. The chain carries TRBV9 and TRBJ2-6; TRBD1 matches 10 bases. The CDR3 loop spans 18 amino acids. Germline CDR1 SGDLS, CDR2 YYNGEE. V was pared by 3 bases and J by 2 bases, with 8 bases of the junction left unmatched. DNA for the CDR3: TGTGCCAGCAGCGGCCGGGACAGGGGTACTCCTGGGGCCAACGTCCTGACTTTC. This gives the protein CASSGRDRGTPGANVLTF. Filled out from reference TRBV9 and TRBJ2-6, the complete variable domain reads DSGVTQTPKHLITATGQRVTLRCSPRSGDLSVYWYQQSLDQGLQFLIQYYNGEERAKGNILERFSAQQFPDLHSELNLSSLELGDSALYFCASSGRDRGTPGANVLTFGAGSRLTVL.

The CDR3 reads CASSPPSSGANVLTF. The CDR3 nucleotides read TGTGCCAGCAGCCCGCCAAGCTCTGGGGCCAACGTCCTGACTTTC. The V gene is TRBV9, the J gene TRBJ2-6; D is ambiguous. This CDR3 contains 15 residues. Germline-derived CDR1 and CDR2 are SGDLS and YYNGEE. Trimming removed 4 bases at V and 0 bases at J, with 8 bases between. Drawing the rest from reference TRBV9 and TRBJ2-6, the complete variable domain is DSGVTQTPKHLITATGQRVTLRCSPRSGDLSVYWYQQSLDQGLQFLIQYYNGEERAKGNILERFSAQQFPDLHSELNLSSLELGDSALYFCASSPPSSGANVLTFGAGSRLTVL.

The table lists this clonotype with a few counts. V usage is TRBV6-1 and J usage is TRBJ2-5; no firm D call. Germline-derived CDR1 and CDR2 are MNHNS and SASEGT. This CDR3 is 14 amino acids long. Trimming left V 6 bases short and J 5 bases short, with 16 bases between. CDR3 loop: CASREPWGTETQYF. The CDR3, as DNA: TGTGCCAGCAGAGAGCCGTGGGGTACGGAGACCCAGTACTTC.

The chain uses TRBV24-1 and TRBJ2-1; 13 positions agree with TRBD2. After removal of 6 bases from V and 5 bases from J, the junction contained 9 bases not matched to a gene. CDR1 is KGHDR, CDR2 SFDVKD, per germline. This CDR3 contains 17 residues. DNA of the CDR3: TGTGCCACCAGTAACACTTTGGGACTAGCGGGAAACAATGAGCAGTTCTTC. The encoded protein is CATSNTLGLAGNNEQFF.

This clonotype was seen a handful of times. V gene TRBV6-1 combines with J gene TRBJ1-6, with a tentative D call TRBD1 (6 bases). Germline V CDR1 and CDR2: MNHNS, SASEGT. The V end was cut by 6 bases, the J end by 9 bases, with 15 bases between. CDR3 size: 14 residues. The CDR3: CASRERGPGSPLHF. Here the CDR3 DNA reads TGTGCCAGCAGAGAGCGGGGGCCGGGTTCACCCCTCCACTTT.

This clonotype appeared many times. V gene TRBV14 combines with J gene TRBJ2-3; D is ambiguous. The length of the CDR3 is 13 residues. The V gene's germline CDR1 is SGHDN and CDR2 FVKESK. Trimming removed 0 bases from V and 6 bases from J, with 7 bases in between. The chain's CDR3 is CASSQDRVDTQYF. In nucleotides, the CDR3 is TGTGCCAGCAGCCAAGATAGGGTGGATACGCAGTATTTT.

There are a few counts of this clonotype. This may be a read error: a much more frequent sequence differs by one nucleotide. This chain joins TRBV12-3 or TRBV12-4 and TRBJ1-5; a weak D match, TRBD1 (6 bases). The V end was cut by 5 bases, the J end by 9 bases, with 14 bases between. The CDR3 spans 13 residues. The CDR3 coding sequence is TGTGCCAGCAGTCTGACAGGAAACCGGCCCCAGCATTTT. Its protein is CASSLTGNRPQHF.

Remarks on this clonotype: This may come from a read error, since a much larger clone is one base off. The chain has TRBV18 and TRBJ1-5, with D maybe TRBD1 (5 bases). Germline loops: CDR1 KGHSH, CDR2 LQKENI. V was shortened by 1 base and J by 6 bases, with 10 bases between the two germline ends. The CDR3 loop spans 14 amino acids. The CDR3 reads CASSPQTASQPQHF. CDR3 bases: TGTGCCAGCTCACCACAGACAGCAAGTCAGCCCCAGCATTTT. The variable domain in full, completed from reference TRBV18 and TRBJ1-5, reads NAGVMQNPRHLVRRRGQEARLRCSPMKGHSHVYWYRQLPEEGLKFMVYLQKENIIDESGMPKERFSAEFPKEGPSILRIQQVVRGDSAAYFCASSPQTASQPQHFGDGTRLSIL.

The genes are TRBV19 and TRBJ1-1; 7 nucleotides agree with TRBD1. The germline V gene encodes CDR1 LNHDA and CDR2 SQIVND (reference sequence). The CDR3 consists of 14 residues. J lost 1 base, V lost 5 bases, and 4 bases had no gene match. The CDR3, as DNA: TGTGCCAGTAGTGAACGACAGGGGAACACTGAAGCTTTCTTT. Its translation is CASSERQGNTEAFF.

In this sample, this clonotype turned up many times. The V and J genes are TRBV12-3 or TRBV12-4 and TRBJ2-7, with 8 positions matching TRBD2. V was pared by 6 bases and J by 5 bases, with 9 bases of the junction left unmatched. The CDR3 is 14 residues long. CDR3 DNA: TGTGCCAGCAGCCCGAGCGGGAGTGAGGACGAGCAGTACTTC. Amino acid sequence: CASSPSGSEDEQYF.

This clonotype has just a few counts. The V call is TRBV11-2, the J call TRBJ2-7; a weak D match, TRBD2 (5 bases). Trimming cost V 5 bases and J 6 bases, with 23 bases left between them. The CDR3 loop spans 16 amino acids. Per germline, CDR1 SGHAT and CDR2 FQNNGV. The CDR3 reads CASSNSEGMRYAEQYF. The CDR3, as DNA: TGTGCCAGCAGCAACTCAGAGGGTATGCGGTACGCCGAGCAGTACTTC.

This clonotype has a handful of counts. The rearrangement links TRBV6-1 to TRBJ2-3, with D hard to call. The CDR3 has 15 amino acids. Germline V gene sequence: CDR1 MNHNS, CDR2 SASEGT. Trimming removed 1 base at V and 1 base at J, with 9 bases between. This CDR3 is CASSEVLYGTDTQYF. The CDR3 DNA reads TGTGCCAGCAGTGAAGTCTTGTACGGCACAGATACGCAGTATTTT.

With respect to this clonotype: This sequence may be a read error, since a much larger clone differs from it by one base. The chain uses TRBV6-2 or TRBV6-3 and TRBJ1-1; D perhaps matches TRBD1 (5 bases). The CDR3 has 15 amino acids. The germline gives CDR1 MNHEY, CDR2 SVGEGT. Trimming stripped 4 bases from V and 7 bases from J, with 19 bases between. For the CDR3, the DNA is TGTGCCAGCAGTTCTTGGGCAGGGCCTGCCCGTGAAGCTTTCTTT. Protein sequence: CASSSWAGPAREAFF.